This T cell receptor (beta chain) was found in a study of T cell responses to AZD1222 COVID-19 vaccine. TCRdb keeps only in-frame clones here, not all; method: immunoSEQ multiplex PCR. The data show 100,000 to 150,000 clones, about 88% seen once. CDR1 MNHEY and CDR2 SVGEGT come from the germline V gene. There are 17 residues in the CDR3. Trimming at V came to 2 bases and at J to 5 bases, leaving 12 bases not matched to a gene. Study observations and caveats: Two AZD1222 administrations were followed by greater Spike-specific TCR breadth and depth.

This clone was counted a single time. The antigen remains undetermined. The specimen was peripheral blood, collected on day 0 of AZD1222 vaccination. The chain couples TRBV6-2 or TRBV6-3 to TRBJ1-5, with 7 bases matching TRBD1. The receptor's source is an adult in good health. The CDR3, as DNA: TGTGCCAGCAGTTACATGGACAGGTCCCTCCTAGATCAGCCCCAGCATTTT. Translation gives CASSYMDRSLLDQPQHF.